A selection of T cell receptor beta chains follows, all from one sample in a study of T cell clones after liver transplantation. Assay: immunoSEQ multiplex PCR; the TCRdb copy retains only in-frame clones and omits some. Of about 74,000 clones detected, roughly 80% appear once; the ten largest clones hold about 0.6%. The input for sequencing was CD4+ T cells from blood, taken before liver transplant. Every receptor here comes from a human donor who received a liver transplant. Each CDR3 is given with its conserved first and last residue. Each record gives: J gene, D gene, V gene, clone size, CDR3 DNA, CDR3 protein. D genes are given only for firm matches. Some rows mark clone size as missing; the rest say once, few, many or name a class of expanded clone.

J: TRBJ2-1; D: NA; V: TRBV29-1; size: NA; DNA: TGCAGCGCACCATCAGGCATGAGCTCCTACAATGAGCAGTTCTTC; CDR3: CSAPSGMSSYNEQFF
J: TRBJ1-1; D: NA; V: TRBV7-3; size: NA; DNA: TGTGCCAGCAGCTTAACTGTTTCTAACACTGAAGCTTTCTTT; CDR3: CASSLTVSNTEAFF
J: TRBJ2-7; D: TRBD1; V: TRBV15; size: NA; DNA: TGTGCCACCAGCAGTGAAGGGGGCTCCTCCTACGAGCAGTACTTC; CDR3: CATSSEGGSSYEQYF
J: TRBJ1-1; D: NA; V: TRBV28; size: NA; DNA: TGTGCCAGCAGTGCTACAGGGAATCGAAACACTGAAGCTTTCTTT; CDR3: CASSATGNRNTEAFF
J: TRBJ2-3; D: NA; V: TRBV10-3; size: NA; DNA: TGTGCCATCAGTGAACGGGATACGCAGTATTTT; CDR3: CAISERDTQYF
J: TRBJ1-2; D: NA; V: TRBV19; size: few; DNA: TGTGCCAGTAGCCGTGTCCTTTCTGACTATGGCTACACCTTC; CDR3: CASSRVLSDYGYTF
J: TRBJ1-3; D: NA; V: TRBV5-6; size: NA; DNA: TGTGCCAGCAGCTTCTCCGGAAACACCATATATTTT; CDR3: CASSFSGNTIYF
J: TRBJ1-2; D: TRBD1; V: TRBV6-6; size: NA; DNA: TGTGCCAGCAGTTACATAGACAGGGAGCGCTACACCTTC; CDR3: CASSYIDRERYTF
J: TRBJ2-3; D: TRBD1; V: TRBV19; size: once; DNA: TGTGCCAGTAGTATAGATCACAGGGGGAGCACAGATACGCAGTATTTT; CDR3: CASSIDHRGSTDTQYF
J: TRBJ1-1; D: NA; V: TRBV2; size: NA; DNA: TGTGCCAGCAGAAATTTTGGCAGCCGCACTGAAGCTTTCTTT; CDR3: CASRNFGSRTEAFF
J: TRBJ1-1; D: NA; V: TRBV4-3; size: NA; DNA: TGCGCCAGCAGCCAACCACCCGGGCGGGAGGGGATGAACACTGAAGCTTTCTTT; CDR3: CASSQPPGREGMNTEAFF
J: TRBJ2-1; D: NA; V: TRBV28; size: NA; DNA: TGTGCCAGCCGGCGGACCTACAGCTCCTACAATGAGCAGTTCTTC; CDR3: CASRRTYSSYNEQFF
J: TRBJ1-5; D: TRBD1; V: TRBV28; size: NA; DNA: TGTGCCAGCAAGGGGGGGGACAGGGGGCCTCAGCCCCAGCATTTT; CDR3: CASKGGDRGPQPQHF